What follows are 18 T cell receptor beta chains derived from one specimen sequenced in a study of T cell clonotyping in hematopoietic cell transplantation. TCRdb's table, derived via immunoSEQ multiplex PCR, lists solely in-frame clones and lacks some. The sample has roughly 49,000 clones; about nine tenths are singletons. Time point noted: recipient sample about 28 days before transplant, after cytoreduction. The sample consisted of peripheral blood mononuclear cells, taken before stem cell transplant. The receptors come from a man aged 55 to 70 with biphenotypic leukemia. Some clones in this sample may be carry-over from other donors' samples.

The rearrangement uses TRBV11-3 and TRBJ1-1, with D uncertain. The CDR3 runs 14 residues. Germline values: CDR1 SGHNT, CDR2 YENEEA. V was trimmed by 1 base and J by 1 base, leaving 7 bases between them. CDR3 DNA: TGTGCCAGCAGCTTAGGCGCAGGGAACACTGAAGCTTTCTTT. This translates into CASSLGAGNTEAFF.

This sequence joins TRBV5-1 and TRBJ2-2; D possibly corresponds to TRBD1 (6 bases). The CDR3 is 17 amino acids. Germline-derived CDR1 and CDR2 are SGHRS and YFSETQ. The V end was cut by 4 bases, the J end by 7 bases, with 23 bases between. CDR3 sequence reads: CASSVQGRSKGNGELFF. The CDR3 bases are TGCGCCAGCAGCGTACAGGGCCGCTCCAAGGGGAACGGGGAGCTGTTTTTT.

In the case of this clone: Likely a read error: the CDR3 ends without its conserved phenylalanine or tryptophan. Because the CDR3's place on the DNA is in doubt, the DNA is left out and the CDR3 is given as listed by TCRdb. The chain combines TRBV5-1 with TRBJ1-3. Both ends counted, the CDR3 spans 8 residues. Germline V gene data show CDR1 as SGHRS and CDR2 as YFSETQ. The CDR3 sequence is CASSLAEK.

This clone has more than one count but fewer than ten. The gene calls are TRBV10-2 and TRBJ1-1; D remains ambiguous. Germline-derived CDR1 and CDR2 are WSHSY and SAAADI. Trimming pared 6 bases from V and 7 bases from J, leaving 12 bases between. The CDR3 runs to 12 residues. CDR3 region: CASRAGLGEAFF. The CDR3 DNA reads TGCGCCAGCAGGGCAGGACTTGGTGAAGCTTTCTTT.

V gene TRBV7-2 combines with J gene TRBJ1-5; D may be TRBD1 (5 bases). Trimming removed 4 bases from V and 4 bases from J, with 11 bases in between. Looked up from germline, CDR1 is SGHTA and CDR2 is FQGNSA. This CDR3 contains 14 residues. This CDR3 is CASSSGTSNQPQHF. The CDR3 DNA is TGTGCCAGCAGCTCCGGGACTTCTAATCAGCCCCAGCATTTT. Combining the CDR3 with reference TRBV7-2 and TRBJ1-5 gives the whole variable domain GAGVSQSPSNKVTEKGKDVELRCDPISGHTALYWYRQSLGQGLEFLIYFQGNSAPDKSGLPSDRFSAERTGGSVSTLTIQRTQQEDSAVYLCASSSGTSNQPQHFGDGTRLSIL.

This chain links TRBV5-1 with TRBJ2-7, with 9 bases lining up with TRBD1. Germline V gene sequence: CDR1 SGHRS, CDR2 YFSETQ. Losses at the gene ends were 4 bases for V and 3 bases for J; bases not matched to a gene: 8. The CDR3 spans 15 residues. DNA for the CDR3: TGCGCCAGCAGCGAGCAGCCGGGACAGGGCTACGAGCAGTACTTC. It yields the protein CASSEQPGQGYEQYF.

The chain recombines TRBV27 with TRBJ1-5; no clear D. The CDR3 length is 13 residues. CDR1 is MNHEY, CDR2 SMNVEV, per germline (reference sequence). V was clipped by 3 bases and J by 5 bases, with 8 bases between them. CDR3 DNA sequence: TGTGCCAGCAGTTTTGACGTCGATCAGCCCCAGCATTTT. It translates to CASSFDVDQPQHF.

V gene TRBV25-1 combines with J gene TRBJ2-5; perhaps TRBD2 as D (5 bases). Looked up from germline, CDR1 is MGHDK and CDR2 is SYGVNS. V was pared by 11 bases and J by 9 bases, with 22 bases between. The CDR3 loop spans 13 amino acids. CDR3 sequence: CAPPLIAFEAQYF. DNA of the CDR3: TGTGCCCCACCCCTAATAGCGTTTGAGGCCCAGTACTTC.

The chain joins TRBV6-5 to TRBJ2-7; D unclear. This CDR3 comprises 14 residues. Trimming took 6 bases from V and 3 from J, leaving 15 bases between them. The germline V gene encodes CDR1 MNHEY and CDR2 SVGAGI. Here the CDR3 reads CASSPQSRIYEQYF. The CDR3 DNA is TGTGCCAGCAGCCCACAGTCGCGTATCTACGAGCAGTACTTC.

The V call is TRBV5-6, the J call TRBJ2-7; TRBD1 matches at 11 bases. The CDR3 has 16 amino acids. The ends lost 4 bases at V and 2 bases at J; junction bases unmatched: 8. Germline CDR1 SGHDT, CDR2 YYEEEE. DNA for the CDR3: TGTGCCAGCAGCATCCTTCCGGGACAGGGGGCCTACGAGCAGTACTTC. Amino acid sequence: CASSILPGQGAYEQYF.

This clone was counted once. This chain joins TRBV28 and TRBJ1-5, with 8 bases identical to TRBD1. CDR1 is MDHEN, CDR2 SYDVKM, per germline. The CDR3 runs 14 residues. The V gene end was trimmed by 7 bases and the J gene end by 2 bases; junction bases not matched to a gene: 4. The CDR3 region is CASIQGDGNQPQHF. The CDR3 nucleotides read TGTGCCAGCATACAGGGGGATGGCAATCAGCCCCAGCATTTT.

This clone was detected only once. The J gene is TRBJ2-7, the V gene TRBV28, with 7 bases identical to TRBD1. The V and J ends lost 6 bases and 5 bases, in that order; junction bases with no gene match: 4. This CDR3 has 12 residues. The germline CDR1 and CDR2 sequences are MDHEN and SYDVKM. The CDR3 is CASSTGDHEQYF. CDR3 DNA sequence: TGTGCCAGCAGCACAGGGGACCACGAGCAGTACTTC.

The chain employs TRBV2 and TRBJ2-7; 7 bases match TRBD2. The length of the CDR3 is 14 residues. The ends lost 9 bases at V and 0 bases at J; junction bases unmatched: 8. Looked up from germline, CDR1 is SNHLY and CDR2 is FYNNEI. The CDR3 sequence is CASVLAASSYEQYF. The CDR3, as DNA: TGTGCCAGTGTTCTAGCGGCAAGCTCCTACGAGCAGTACTTC.

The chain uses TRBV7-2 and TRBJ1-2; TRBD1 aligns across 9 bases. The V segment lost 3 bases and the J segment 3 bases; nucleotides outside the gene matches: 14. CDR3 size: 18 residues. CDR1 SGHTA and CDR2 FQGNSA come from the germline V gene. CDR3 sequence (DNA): TGTGCCAGCAGCTTTCGGAGAAGGACAGGGGTGATCGACTATGGCTACACCTTC. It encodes CASSFRRRTGVIDYGYTF.

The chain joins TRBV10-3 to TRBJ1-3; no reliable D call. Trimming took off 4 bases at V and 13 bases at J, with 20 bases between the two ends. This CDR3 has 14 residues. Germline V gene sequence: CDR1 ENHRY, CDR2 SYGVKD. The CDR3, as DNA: TGTGCCATCAGTGCTCGGGAGACTGGAAAATGGATATATTTT. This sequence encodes CAISARETGKWIYF.

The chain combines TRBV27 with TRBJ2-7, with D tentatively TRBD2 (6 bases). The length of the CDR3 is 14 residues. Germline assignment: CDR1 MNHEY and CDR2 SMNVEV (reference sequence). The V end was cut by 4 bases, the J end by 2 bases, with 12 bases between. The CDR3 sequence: CASSSSRGAYEQYF. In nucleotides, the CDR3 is TGTGCCAGCAGTTCATCGCGCGGGGCCTACGAGCAGTACTTC.

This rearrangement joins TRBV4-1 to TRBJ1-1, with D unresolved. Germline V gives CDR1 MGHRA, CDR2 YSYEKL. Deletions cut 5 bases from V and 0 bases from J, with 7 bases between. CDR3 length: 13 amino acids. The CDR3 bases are TGCGCCAGCAGCTATTCGATGAACACTGAAGCTTTCTTT. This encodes CASSYSMNTEAFF.

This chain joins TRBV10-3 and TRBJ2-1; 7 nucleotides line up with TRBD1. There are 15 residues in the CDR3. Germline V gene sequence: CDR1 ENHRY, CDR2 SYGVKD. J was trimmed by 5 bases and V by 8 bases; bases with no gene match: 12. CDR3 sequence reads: CAIRMTGLPNNEQFF. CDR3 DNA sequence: TGTGCCATCCGTATGACAGGGCTTCCCAACAATGAGCAGTTCTTC.